Each of the 10 T cell receptor beta chains below was sequenced from the same sample in a study of T-cell memory formation after mild COVID-19. TCRdb redid the calling of the 5' RACE reads with MiXCR, one entry per CDR3 protein. Among 300,000 to 350,000 distinct CDR3 sequences listed, roughly 15% were seen once. Sequencing input: PBMCs or a T cell subset sorted from them (not recorded which). All receptors come from a man aged 18 to 30 who had mild COVID-19 (a few samples of this study predate the infection). Cell type and time point are not known.

This chain links TRBV6-2 or TRBV6-3 with TRBJ2-2; D possibly corresponds to TRBD1 (6 bases). Germline loops: CDR1 MNHEY, CDR2 SVGEGT. V lost 5 bases and J lost 1, with 14 bases in between. CDR3 length equals 16 residues. The CDR3 sequence: CASSPWDIMNTGELFF. CDR3 sequence (DNA): TGTGCCAGCAGTCCCTGGGACATAATGAACACCGGGGAGCTGTTTTTT.

CDR3 nucleotides: TGTGCCAGCAGCCAAGTGCGGGGAACGAACACCGGGGAGCTGTTTTTT. Its translation is CASSQVRGTNTGELFF. The rearrangement links TRBV3-1 to TRBJ2-2, with D perhaps matching TRBD2 (6 bases). Trimming took off 1 base at V and 0 bases at J, with 9 bases between the two ends. There are 16 residues in the CDR3. The germline V gene encodes CDR1 LGHDT and CDR2 YNNKEL (reference sequence). Using reference TRBV3-1 and TRBJ2-2 for the parts outside the CDR3, the full variable domain is DTAVSQTPKYLVTQMGNDKSIKCEQNLGHDTMYWYKQDSKKFLKIMFSYNNKELIINETVPNRFSPKSPDKAHLNLHINSLELGDSAVYFCASSQVRGTNTGELFFGEGSRLTVL.

In this sample, this clonotype turned up a few times. The chain is built from TRBV20-1 and TRBJ2-4, with 9 bases fitting TRBD1. The CDR3 contains 14 residues. The trim removed 5 bases at V and 6 bases at J, leaving 8 bases unmatched. Germline V CDR1 and CDR2: DFQATT, SNEGSKA (reference sequence). The CDR3 region is CSAWRDRVGNIQYF. The CDR3 DNA reads TGCAGTGCTTGGAGGGACAGGGTCGGAAACATTCAGTACTTC.

This rearrangement joins TRBV7-8 to TRBJ2-7, with D uncertain. The CDR3 covers 12 residues. Trimming removed 2 bases at V and 6 bases at J, with 8 bases between. Germline loops: CDR1 SGHVS, CDR2 FQNEAQ. As DNA, the CDR3 is TGTGCCAGCAGCTTAAGCGTACTCGAGCAGTACTTC. This codes for CASSLSVLEQYF.

DNA for the CDR3: TGTGCCAGCAGCTTAGGGAGGGCCCGATTGGGGGCCAACGTCCTGACTTTC. Its protein product is CASSLGRARLGANVLTF. J is TRBJ2-6 and V is TRBV11-2; D might be TRBD2 (6 bases). CDR3 length: 17 residues. Trimming left V 1 base short and J 4 bases short, with 14 bases between. Per the germline V gene, CDR1 is SGHAT and CDR2 is FQNNGV.

This chain joins TRBV4-3 and TRBJ2-7, with D possibly matching TRBD2 (5 bases). V lost 3 bases, J lost 1 base, and 13 bases lay in between. The CDR3 covers 15 residues. Germline CDR1 is LGHNA and CDR2 is YSLEER. The CDR3 is CASSQEVKRSYEQYV. As DNA, the CDR3 is TGCGCCAGCAGCCAGGAGGTGAAGAGGTCCTACGAGCAGTACGTC.

The V call is TRBV4-1, the J call TRBJ2-1; 16 bases align to TRBD2. Germline CDR1 and CDR2: MGHRA and YSYEKL. J lost 1 base, V lost 3 bases, and 6 bases had no gene match. The CDR3 loop spans 19 amino acids. CDR3 sequence (DNA): TGCGCCAGCAGCCAGGGACTAGCGGGGGGGATTCAATCCTACAATGAGCAGTTCTTC. Amino acids: CASSQGLAGGIQSYNEQFF.

This sequence joins TRBV6-2 or TRBV6-3 and TRBJ1-1, with a tentative D call TRBD1 (5 bases). The V end was cut by 6 bases, the J end by 11 bases, with 13 bases between. This CDR3 spans 11 amino acids. CDR1 is MNHEY and CDR2 is SVGEGT in the germline V gene. CDR3 in amino acids: CASSTGTGAFF. As DNA, the CDR3 is TGTGCCAGCAGCACGGGGACGGGGGCTTTCTTT.

The V call is TRBV5-1, the J call TRBJ1-1; 8 bases agree with TRBD1. Trimming cost V 4 bases and J 3 bases; bases outside gene matches: 8. Germline V CDR1 and CDR2: SGHRS, YFSETQ. The length of the CDR3 is 15 residues. CDR3 in amino acids: CASSTRGQGYTEAFF. The CDR3 nucleotides read TGCGCCAGCAGCACACGAGGACAGGGTTACACTGAAGCTTTCTTT.

The rearrangement uses TRBV7-9 and TRBJ2-5; 7 positions match TRBD1. The CDR3 contains 15 residues. Unmatched junction bases numbered 8, after V lost 5 bases and J lost 2 bases. Germline CDR1 reads SEHNR; CDR2 reads FQNEAQ (reference sequence). CDR3 sequence: CASSARTGQQETQYF. The CDR3 DNA reads as TGTGCCAGCAGCGCCCGGACAGGTCAACAAGAGACCCAGTACTTC.